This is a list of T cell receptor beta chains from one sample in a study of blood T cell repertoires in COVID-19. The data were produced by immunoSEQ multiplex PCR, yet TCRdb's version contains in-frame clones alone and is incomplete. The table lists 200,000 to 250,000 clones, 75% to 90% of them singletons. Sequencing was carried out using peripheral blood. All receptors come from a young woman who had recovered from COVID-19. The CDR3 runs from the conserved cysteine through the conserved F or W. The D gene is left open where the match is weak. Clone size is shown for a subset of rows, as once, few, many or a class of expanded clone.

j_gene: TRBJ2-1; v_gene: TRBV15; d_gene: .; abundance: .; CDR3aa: CATSRVEGKVYEQFF; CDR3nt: TGTGCCACCAGCAGAGTGGAGGGGAAGGTCTATGAGCAGTTCTTC
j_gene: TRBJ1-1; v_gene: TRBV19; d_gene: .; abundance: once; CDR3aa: CASQGSGTEAFF; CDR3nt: TGTGCCAGCCAGGGGTCGGGCACTGAAGCTTTCTTT
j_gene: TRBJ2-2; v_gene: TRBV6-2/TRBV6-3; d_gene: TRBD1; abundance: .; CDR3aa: CASSYIFGNTGGTGELFF; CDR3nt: TGTGCCAGCAGTTATATCTTTGGCAACACAGGGGGCACCGGGGAGCTGTTTTTT
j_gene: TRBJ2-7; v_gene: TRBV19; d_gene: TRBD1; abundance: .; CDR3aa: CASSTWDSEYEQYF; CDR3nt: TGTGCCAGTAGTACATGGGACAGCGAGTACGAGCAGTACTTC
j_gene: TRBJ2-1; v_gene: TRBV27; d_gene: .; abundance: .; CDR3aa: CASSLSTYNEQFF; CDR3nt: TGTGCCAGCAGTCTCAGTACCTACAATGAGCAGTTCTTC
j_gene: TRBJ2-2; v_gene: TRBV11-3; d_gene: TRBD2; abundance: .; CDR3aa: CASSATSGGGAGELFF; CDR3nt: TGTGCCAGCAGCGCAACTAGCGGGGGGGGCGCCGGGGAGCTGTTTTTT
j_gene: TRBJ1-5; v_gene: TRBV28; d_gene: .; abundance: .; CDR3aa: CASSSQGLPQHF; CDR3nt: TGTGCCAGCAGTTCGCAGGGTTTGCCCCAGCATTTT
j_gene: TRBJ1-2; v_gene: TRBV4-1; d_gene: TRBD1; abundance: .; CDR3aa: CASSQAGTDRRYGYTF; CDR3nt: TGCGCCAGCAGCCAAGCCGGGACAGATCGACGCTATGGCTACACCTTC
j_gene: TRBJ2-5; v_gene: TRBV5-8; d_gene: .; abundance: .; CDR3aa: CASSLAQVTPEQETQYF; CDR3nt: TGTGCCAGCAGCTTGGCCCAAGTGACACCAGAACAAGAGACCCAGTACTTC
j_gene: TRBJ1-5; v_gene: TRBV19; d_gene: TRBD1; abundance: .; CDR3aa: CASSNPGTGALYSNQPQHF; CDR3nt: TGTGCCAGTAGTAACCCCGGGACAGGGGCCCTATATAGCAATCAGCCCCAGCATTTT
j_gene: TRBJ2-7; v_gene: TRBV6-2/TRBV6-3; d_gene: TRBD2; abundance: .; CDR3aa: CASSYSGTSSDYEQYF; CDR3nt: TGTGCCAGCAGTTACTCCGGGACTAGTTCCGACTACGAGCAGTACTTC
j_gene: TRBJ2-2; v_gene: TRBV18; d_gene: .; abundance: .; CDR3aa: CASYQGRDIYTGELFF; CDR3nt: TGTGCCAGCTACCAGGGGAGGGACATCTACACCGGGGAGCTGTTTTTT
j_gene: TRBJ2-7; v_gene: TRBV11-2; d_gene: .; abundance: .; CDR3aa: CASSPRGLEQYF; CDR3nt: TGTGCCAGCAGCCCTCGGGGGTTAGAGCAGTACTTC
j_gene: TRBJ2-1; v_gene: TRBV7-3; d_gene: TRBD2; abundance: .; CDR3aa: CASSATSGWINEQFF; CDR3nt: TGTGCCAGCAGCGCCACTAGCGGTTGGATCAATGAGCAGTTCTTC
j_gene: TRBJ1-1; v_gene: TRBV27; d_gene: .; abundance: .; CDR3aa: CASSLSTLGLTSTPGSTEAFF; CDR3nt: TGTGCCAGCAGTTTATCTACCCTGGGACTGACCTCTACCCCGGGGAGCACTGAAGCTTTCTTT
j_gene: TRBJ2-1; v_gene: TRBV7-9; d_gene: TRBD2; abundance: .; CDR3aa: CASSLAAGLAGGAENEQFF; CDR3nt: TGTGCCAGCAGCTTAGCGGCGGGACTAGCGGGGGGTGCAGAGAATGAGCAGTTCTTC
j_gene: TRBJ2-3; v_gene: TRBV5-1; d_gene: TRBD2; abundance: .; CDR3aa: CASSLRGVSTDTQYF; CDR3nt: TGCGCCAGCAGCTTGCGGGGGGTCAGCACAGATACGCAGTATTTT
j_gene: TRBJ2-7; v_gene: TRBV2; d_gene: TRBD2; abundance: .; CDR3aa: CASKPSGGYEQYF; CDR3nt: TGTGCCAGCAAACCCAGCGGGGGTTACGAGCAGTACTTC
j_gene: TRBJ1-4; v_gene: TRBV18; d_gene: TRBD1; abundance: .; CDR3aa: CASSPNSGQGNEKLFF; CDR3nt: TGTGCCAGCTCACCAAATTCGGGACAGGGTAATGAAAAACTGTTTTTT
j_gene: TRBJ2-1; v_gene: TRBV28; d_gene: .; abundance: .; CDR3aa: CASSLLVGGALNEQFF; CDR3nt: TGTGCCAGCAGTTTATTAGTGGGGGGGGCTCTCAATGAGCAGTTCTTC
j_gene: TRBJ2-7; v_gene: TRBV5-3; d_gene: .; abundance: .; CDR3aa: CARSLAFGTLQYEQYF; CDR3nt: TGTGCCAGAAGCTTGGCTTTTGGGACTCTCCAATACGAGCAGTACTTC
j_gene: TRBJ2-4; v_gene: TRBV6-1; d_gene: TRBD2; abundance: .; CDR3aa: CASSAQLAGTLNIQYF; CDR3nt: TGTGCCAGCAGTGCACAGCTAGCGGGGACTTTGAACATTCAGTACTTC
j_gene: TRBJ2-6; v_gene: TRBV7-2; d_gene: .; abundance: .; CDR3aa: CASSSVGGTGANVLTF; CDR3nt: TGTGCCAGCAGCTCAGTCGGGGGAACTGGGGCCAACGTCCTGACTTTC
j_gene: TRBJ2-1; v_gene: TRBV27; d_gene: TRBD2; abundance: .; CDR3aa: CASSSGGGSYNEQFF; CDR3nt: TGTGCCAGCAGTTCCGGGGGGGGCTCCTACAATGAGCAGTTCTTC
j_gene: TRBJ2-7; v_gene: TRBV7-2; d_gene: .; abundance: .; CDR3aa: CASSFVSADTYEQYF; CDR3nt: TGTGCCAGCAGCTTCGTGTCGGCGGATACCTACGAGCAGTACTTC
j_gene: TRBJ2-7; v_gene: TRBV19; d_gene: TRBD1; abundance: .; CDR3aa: CASSTAQGAYEQYF; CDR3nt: TGTGCCAGTAGTACCGCCCAGGGGGCCTACGAGCAGTACTTC
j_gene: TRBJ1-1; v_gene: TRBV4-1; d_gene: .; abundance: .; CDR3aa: CASSNLGHLNTEAFF; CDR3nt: TGCGCCAGCAGCAACCTGGGACACTTGAACACTGAAGCTTTCTTT
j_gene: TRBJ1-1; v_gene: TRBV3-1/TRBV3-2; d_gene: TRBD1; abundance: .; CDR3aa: CASSQDRGSAEAFF; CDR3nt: TGTGCCAGCAGCCAAGACAGGGGGAGCGCTGAAGCTTTCTTT
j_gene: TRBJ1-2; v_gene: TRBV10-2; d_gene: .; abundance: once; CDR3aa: CASSEPGVNGYTF; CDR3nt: TGCGCCAGCAGTGAGCCCGGGGTTAATGGCTACACCTTC
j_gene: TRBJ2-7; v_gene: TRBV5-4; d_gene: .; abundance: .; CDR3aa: CASSLGTSNSYEQYF; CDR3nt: TGTGCCAGCAGCTTGGGGACATCGAACTCCTACGAGCAGTACTTC
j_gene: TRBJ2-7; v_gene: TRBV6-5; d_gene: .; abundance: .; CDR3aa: CASSYSIGTLYEQYF; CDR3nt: TGTGCCAGCAGTTACTCGATCGGGACTCTCTACGAGCAGTACTTC
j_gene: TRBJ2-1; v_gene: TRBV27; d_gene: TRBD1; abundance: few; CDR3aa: CASSHGTAGYNEQFF; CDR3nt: TGTGCCAGCAGTCACGGGACAGCCGGCTACAATGAGCAGTTCTTC
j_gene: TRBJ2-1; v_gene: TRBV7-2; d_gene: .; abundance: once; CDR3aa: CASSLVGGNPYNEQFF; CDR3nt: TGTGCCAGCAGCTTAGTCGGGGGTAATCCCTACAATGAGCAGTTCTTC
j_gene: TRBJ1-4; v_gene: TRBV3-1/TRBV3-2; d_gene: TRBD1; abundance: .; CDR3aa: CASSQDFGQGEKSSNEKLFF; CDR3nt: TGTGCCAGCAGCCAAGATTTTGGTCAGGGGGAGAAATCTTCTAATGAAAAACTGTTTTTT
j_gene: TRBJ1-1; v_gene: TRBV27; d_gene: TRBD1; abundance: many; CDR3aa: CASSSDRGEAFF; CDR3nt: TGTGCCAGCAGTTCCGACAGGGGAGAAGCTTTCTTT
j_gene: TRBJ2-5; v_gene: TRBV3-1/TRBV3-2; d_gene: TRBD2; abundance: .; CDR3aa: CASSQGPTSGKYQETQYF; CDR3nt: TGTGCCAGCAGCCAAGGACCGACTAGCGGGAAGTACCAAGAGACCCAGTACTTC
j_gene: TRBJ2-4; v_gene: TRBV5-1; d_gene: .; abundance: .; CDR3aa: CASSLGGQPKNIQYF; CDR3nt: TGCGCCAGCAGCTTGGGGGGACAACCGAAAAACATTCAGTACTTC
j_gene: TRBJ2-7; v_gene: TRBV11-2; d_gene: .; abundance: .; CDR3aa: CASSSAQVKVGPEQYF; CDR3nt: TGTGCCAGCAGCTCGGCCCAGGTTAAGGTGGGCCCCGAGCAGTACTTC
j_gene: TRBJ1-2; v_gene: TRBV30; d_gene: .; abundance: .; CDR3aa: CAWSKWGEGGYTF; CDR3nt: TGTGCCTGGAGCAAATGGGGGGAAGGTGGCTACACCTTC
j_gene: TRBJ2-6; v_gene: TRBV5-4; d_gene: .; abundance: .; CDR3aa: CASSDARSSGANVLTF; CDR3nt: TGTGCCAGCAGCGATGCAAGGAGCTCTGGGGCCAACGTCCTGACTTTC
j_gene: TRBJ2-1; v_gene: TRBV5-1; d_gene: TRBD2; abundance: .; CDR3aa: CASSLEPGGPSEQFF; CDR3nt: TGCGCCAGCAGCTTGGAGCCGGGGGGGCCAAGTGAGCAGTTCTTC
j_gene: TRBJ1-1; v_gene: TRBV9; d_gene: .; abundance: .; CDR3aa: CASSPWSQMNTEAFF; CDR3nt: TGTGCCAGCAGCCCCTGGTCTCAGATGAACACTGAAGCTTTCTTT
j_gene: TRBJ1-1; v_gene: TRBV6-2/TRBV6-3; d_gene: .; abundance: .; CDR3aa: CASSYNRYTEAFF; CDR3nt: TGTGCCAGCAGTTACAACAGGTACACTGAAGCTTTCTTT
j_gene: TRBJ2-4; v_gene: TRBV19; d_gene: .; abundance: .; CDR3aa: CASSIPLAKNIQYF; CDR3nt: TGTGCCAGTAGTATTCCCCTAGCCAAAAACATTCAGTACTTC
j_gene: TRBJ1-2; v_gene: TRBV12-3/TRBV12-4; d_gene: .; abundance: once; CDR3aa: CASSWRGGYTF; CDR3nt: TGTGCCAGCAGTTGGCGCGGGGGCTACACCTTC
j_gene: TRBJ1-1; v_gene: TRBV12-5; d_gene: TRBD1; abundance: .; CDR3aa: CASSPRGMENTEAFF; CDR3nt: TGTGCTAGTTCTCCCAGGGGGATGGAGAACACTGAAGCTTTCTTT
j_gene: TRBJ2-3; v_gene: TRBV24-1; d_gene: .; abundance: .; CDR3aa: CATRNPGQQYF; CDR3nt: TGTGCCACCAGGAATCCGGGACAGCAGTATTTT
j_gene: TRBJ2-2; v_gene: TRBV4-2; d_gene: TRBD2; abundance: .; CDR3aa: CASGLDGGGTGELFF; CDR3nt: TGTGCCAGCGGGTTGGACGGGGGGGGCACCGGGGAGCTGTTTTTT
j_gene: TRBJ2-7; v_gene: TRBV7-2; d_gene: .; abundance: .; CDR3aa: CASSLSSRTYEQYF; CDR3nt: TGTGCCAGCAGCTTATCGAGCAGGACCTACGAGCAGTACTTC
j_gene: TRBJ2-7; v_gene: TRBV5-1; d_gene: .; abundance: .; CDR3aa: CASSLEPGHSYEQYF; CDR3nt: TGCGCCAGCAGCTTAGAACCGGGACACTCCTACGAGCAGTACTTC
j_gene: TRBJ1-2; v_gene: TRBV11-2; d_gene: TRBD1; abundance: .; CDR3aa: CASSPGGASGYTF; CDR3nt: TGTGCCAGCAGCCCAGGGGGCGCGTCGGGCTACACCTTC
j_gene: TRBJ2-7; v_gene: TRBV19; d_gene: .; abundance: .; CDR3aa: CASSIAVQAIGYEQYF; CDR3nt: TGTGCCAGTAGTATAGCGGTGCAGGCTATCGGCTACGAGCAGTACTTC
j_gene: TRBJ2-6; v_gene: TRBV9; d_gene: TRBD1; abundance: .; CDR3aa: CASSVDRAGANVLTF; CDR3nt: TGTGCCAGCAGCGTCGACAGGGCTGGGGCCAACGTCCTGACTTTC
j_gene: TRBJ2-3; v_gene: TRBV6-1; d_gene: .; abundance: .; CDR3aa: CASSDRPSRRDTQYF; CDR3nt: TGTGCCAGCAGTGATAGGCCCAGTCGGAGAGATACGCAGTATTTT